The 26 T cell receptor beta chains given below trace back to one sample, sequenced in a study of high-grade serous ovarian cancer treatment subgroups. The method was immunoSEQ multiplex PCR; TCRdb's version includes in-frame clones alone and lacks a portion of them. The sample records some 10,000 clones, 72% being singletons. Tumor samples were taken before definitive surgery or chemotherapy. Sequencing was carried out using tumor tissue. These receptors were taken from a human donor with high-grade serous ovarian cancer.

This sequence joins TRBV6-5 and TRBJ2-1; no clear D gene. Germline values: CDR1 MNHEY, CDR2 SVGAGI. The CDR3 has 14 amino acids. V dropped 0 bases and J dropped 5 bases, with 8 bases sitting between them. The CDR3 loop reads CASSYSARNNEQFF. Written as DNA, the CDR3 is TGTGCCAGCAGTTACTCTGCTAGAAACAATGAGCAGTTCTTC.

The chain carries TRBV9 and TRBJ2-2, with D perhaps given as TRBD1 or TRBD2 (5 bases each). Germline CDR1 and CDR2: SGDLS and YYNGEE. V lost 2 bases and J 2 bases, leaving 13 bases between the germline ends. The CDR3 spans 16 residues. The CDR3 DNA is TGTGCCAGCAGCGTCCGAGGGGACGGAAACACCGGGGAGCTGTTTTTT. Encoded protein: CASSVRGDGNTGELFF. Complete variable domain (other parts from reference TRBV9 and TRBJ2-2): DSGVTQTPKHLITATGQRVTLRCSPRSGDLSVYWYQQSLDQGLQFLIQYYNGEERAKGNILERFSAQQFPDLHSELNLSSLELGDSALYFCASSVRGDGNTGELFFGEGSRLTVL.

The CDR3 DNA is TGTGCCAGCAGCCGTGGACTAGCGGGCACCGGGGAGCTGTTTTTT. Protein: CASSRGLAGTGELFF. This chain connects TRBV7-3 to TRBJ2-2; 11 nucleotides line up with TRBD2. With 5 bases clipped from V and 4 bases from J, the junction kept 3 bases outside the gene matches. The CDR3 consists of 15 residues. Germline values: CDR1 SGHTA, CDR2 FQGTGA.

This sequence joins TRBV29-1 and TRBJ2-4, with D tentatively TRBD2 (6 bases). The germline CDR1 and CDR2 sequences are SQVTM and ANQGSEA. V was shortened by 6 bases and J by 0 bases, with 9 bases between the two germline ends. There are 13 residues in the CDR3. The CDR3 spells CSVEGLAKNIQYF. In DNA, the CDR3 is TGCAGCGTGGAGGGACTAGCCAAAAACATTCAGTACTTC.

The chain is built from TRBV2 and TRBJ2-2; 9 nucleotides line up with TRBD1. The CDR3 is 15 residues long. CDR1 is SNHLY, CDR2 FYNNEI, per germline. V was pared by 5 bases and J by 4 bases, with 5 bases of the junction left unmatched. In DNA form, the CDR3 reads TGTGCCAGCAGTCGGGACAGGGCGCTCACCGGGGAGCTGTTTTTT. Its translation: CASSRDRALTGELFF.

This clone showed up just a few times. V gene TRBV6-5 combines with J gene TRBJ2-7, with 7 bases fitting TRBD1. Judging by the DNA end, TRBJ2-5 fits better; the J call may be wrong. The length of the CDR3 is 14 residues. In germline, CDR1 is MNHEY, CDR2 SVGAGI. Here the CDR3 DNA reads TGTGCCAGCAGCCCGGCACAGGGGCGAGGGACCCAGTACTTC. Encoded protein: CASSPAQGRGTQYF.

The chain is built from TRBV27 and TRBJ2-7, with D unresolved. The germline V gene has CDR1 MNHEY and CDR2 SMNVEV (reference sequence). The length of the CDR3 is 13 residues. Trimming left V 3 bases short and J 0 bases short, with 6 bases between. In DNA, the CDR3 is TGTGCCAGCAGTTTTTTGACCTCCTACGAGCAGTACTTC. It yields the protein CASSFLTSYEQYF.

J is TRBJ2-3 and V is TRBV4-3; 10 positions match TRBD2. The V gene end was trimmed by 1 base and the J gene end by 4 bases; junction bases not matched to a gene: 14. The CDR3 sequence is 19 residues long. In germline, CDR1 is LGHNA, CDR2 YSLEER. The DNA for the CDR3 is TGCGCCAGCAGCCAAGCCATCCCGGGGCTAGCGGGAGTATCAGATACGCAGTATTTT. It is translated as CASSQAIPGLAGVSDTQYF.

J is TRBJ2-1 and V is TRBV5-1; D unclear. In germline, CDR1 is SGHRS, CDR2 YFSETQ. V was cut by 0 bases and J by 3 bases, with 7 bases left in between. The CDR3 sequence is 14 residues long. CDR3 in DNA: TGCGCCAGCAGCTTGGCCGGTAGCTACAATGAGCAGTTCTTC. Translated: CASSLAGSYNEQFF.

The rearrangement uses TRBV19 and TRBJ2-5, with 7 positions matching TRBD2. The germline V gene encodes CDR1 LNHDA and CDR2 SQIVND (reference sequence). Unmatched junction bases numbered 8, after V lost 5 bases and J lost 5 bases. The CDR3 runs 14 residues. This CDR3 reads CASSGREGRETQYF. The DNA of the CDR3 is TGTGCCAGTAGTGGCAGGGAGGGTAGGGAGACCCAGTACTTC. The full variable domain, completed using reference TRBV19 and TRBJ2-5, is DGGITQSPKYLFRKEGQNVTLSCEQNLNHDAMYWYRQDPGQGLRLIYYSQIVNDFQKGDIAEGYSVSREKKESFPLTVTSAQKNPTAFYLCASSGREGRETQYFGPGTRLLVL.

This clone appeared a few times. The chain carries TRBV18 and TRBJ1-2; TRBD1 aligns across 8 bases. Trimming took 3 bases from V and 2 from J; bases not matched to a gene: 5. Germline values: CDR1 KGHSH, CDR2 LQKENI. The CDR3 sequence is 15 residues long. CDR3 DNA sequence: TGTGCCAGCTCACCCCCAGACAGGGGAAACTATGGCTACACCTTC. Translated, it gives CASSPPDRGNYGYTF.

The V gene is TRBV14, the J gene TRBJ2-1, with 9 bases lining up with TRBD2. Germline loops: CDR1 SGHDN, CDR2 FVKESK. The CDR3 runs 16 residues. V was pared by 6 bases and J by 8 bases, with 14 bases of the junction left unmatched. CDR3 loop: CASRGREGRIRYEQFF. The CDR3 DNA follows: TGTGCCAGCAGAGGGCGGGAGGGCCGCATTAGGTATGAGCAGTTCTTC.

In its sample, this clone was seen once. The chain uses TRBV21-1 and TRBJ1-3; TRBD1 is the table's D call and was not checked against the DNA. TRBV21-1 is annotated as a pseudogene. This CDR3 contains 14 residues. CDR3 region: CAIAQGYSGNTIYF. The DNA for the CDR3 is TGTGCCATTGCACAGGGGTACTCTGGAAACACCATATATTTT.

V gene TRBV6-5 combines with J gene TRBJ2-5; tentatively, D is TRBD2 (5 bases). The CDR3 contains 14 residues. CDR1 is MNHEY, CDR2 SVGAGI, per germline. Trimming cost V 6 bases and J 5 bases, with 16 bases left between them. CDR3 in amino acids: CASSPVGRRETQYF. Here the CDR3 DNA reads TGTGCCAGCAGCCCCGTAGGGAGAAGGGAGACCCAGTACTTC.

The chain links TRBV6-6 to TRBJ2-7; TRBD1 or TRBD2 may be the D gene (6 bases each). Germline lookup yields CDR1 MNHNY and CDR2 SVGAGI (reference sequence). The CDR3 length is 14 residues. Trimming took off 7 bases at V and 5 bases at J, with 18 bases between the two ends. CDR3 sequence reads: CASIKAGHSHEQYF. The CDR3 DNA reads TGTGCCAGCATCAAGGCGGGACATTCTCACGAGCAGTACTTC.

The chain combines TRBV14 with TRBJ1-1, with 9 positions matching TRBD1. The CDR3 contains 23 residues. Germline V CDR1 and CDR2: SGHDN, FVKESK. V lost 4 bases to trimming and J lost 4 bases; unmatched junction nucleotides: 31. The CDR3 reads CASSRYPVAGLGQGLNRATEAFF. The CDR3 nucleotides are TGTGCCAGCAGCCGATACCCGGTGGCCGGTTTGGGACAGGGTTTGAATCGGGCCACTGAAGCTTTCTTT. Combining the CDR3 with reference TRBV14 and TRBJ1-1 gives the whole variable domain EAGVTQFPSHSVIEKGQTVTLRCDPISGHDNLYWYRRVMGKEIKFLLHFVKESKQDESGMPNNRFLAERTGGTYSTLKVQPAELEDSGVYFCASSRYPVAGLGQGLNRATEAFFGQGTRLTVV.

In DNA form, the CDR3 reads TGCAGTGCTGGAATTGAGCAGTTCTTC. Translating it yields CSAGIEQFF. The chain uses TRBV20-1 and TRBJ2-1; unclear D gene. The CDR3 has 9 amino acids. Germline V gene data show CDR1 as DFQATT and CDR2 as SNEGSKA (reference sequence). V dropped 5 bases and J dropped 9 bases, with 5 bases sitting between them.

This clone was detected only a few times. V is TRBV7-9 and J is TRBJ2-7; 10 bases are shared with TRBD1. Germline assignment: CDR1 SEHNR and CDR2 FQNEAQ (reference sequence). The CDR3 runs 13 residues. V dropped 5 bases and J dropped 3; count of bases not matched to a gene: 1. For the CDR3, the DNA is TGTGCCAGCAGCGGGACAGGGGTCTACGAGCAGTACTTC. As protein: CASSGTGVYEQYF. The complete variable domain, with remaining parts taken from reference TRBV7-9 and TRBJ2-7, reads DTGVSQNPRHKITKRGQNVTFRCDPISEHNRLYWYRQTLGQGPEFLTYFQNEAQLEKSRLLSDRFSAERPKGSFSTLEIQRTEQGDSAMYLCASSGTGVYEQYFGPGTRLTVT.

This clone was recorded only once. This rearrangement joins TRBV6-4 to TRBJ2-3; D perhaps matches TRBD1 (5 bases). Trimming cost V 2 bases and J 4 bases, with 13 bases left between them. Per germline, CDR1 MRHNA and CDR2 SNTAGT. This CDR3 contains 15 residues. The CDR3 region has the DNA TGTGCCAGCAGTGACGCGCCAGGGTCGGCAGATACGCAGTATTTT. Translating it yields CASSDAPGSADTQYF.

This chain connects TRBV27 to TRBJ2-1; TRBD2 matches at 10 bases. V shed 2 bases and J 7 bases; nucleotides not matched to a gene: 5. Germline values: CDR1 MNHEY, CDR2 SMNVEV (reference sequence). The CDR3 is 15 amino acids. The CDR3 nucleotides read TGTGCCAGCAGTTTACTAGCGGGGGTCCCGAATGAGCAGTTCTTC. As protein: CASSLLAGVPNEQFF.

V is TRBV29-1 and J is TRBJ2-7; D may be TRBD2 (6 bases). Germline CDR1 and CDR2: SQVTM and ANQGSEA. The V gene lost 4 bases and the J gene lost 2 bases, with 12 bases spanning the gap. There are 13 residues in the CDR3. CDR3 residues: CSVGSGVTYEQYF. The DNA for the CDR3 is TGCAGCGTTGGTTCGGGAGTCACCTACGAGCAGTACTTC.

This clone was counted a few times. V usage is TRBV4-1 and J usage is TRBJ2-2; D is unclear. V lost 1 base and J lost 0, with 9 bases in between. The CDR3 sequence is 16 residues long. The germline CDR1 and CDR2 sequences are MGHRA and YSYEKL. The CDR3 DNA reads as TGCGCCAGCAGCCAAGTGGCAGGCACGAACACCGGGGAGCTGTTTTTT. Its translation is CASSQVAGTNTGELFF.

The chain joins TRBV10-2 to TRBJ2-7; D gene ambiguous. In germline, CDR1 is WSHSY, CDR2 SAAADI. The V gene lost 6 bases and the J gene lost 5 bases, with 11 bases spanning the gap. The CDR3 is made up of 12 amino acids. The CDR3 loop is CASSSGLHEQYF. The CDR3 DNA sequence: TGCGCCAGCAGCTCGGGTCTGCACGAGCAGTACTTC.

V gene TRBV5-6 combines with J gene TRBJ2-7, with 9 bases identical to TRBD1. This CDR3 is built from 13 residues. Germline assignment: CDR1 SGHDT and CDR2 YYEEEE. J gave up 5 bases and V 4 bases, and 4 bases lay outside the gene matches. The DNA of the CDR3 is TGTGCCAGCAGCCGGGACAGGGCACACGAGCAGTACTTC. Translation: CASSRDRAHEQYF.

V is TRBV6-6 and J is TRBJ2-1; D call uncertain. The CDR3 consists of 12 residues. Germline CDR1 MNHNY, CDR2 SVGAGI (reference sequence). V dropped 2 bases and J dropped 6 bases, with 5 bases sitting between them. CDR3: CASSYPGNEQFF. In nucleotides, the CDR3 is TGTGCCAGCAGTTACCCCGGCAATGAGCAGTTCTTC.

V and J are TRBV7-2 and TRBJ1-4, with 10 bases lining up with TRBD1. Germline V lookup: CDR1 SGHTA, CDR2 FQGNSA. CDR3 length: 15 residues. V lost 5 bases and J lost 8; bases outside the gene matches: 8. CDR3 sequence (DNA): TGTGCCAGCAGCATAACGACAGGGGGCAACGAAAAACTGTTTTTT. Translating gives CASSITTGGNEKLFF. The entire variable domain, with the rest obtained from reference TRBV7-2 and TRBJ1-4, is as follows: GAGVSQSPSNKVTEKGKDVELRCDPISGHTALYWYRQSLGQGLEFLIYFQGNSAPDKSGLPSDRFSAERTGGSVSTLTIQRTQQEDSAVYLCASSITTGGNEKLFFGSGTQLSVL.